The rows below give T cell receptor beta chains drawn from one sample of a study of neurological immune-mediated disorders. TCRdb analysed the 5' RACE reads with MiXCR anew, one entry per CDR3 protein. Here the sample spans 50,000 to 75,000 distinct CDR3 sequences, under 5% being singletons. The sequencing sample was made of PBMCs. The receptors were sampled from a man over 45 with multiple sclerosis. Each CDR3 is given with its conserved first and last residue. The order of the fields is clone size, CDR3 length, J gene, D gene, V gene, CDR3 DNA, CDR3 protein. The D gene is left open where the match is weak. A clone size is listed for some rows: how often the clone was seen (once, few, many), or a class if it is expanded.

>many|17|TRBJ2-5|TRBD2|TRBV11-2
TGTGCCAGCAGCTTCGGGACTAGCGGGGGGGCCGGGGAGACCCAGTACTTC
CASSFGTSGGAGETQYF
>many|12|TRBJ2-7|.|TRBV20-1
TGCAGTGCTACGGGACTGGGCTACGAGCAGTACTTC
CSATGLGYEQYF
>many|15|TRBJ2-2|.|TRBV9
TGTGCCAGCAGCCCGACTTTGAGGGACACCGGGGAGCTGTTTTTT
CASSPTLRDTGELFF
>many|14|TRBJ2-7|.|TRBV20-1
TGCAGTGCAAGAGGGGGGAAAAACGGGGACGAGCAGTACTTC
CSARGGKNGDEQYF
>many|13|TRBJ1-2|.|TRBV6-5
TGTGCCAGCAGGAGGGACCCTCTGGATGGCTACACCTTC
CASRRDPLDGYTF
>many|14|TRBJ1-3|.|TRBV29-1
TGCAGCGTTGCAGGGGATTACTCTGGAAACACCATATATTTT
CSVAGDYSGNTIYF
>many|14|TRBJ1-6|.|TRBV20-1
TGCAGTGCTAGAGAAGCCACCTCAACGGCACCCCTCCACTTT
CSAREATSTAPLHF
>many|14|TRBJ2-1|TRBD1|TRBV11-3
TGTGCCAGCAGCCGGGACAGGGGCTACAATGAGCAGTTCTTC
CASSRDRGYNEQFF
>many|14|TRBJ1-3|.|TRBV6-5
TGTGCCAGCAGTTACGGGGGAAACGGAAACACCATATATTTT
CASSYGGNGNTIYF
>many|14|TRBJ1-4|.|TRBV7-3
TGTGCCAGCAGCTTGGAACCCGCCACCGAAAAACTGTTTTTT
CASSLEPATEKLFF
>many|16|TRBJ2-4|TRBD1|TRBV11-2
TGTGCCAGCAGCTTACAGGGGGAATGGACCAAAAACATTCAGTACTTC
CASSLQGEWTKNIQYF
>few|13|TRBJ1-1|TRBD1|TRBV2
TGTGCCAGCAGTGATCGCTCAGGGGGTAGGGCTTTCTTT
CASSDRSGGRAFF
>many|14|TRBJ1-2|.|TRBV6-6
TGTGCCAGCAGTTTCTCAGGGGTGACCTATGGCTACACCTTC
CASSFSGVTYGYTF
>many|15|TRBJ2-5|.|TRBV29-1
TGCAGCGTTGTGTCCCCTCAGGAGATAATAGAGACCCAGTACTTC
CSVVSPQEIIETQYF
>few|16|TRBJ2-5|TRBD2|TRBV10-1
TGCGCCAGCAGTGACGGACTAGCGGGCCCTATAGAGACCCAGTACTTC
CASSDGLAGPIETQYF
>many|12|TRBJ1-5|.|TRBV3-1
TGTGCCAGCAGCACACCTAATCAGCCCCAGCATTTT
CASSTPNQPQHF
>many|17|TRBJ2-5|TRBD2|TRBV7-2
TGTGCCAGCAGCTTAGCGCTCAGCGGGGGTACAAAAGAGACCCAGTACTTC
CASSLALSGGTKETQYF
>many|18|TRBJ2-6|TRBD1|TRBV12-3/TRBV12-4
TGTGCCAGCACTTCGAGGACAGGGGGCGGGCCTGGGGCCAACGTCCTGACTTTC
CASTSRTGGGPGANVLTF
>many|16|TRBJ1-6|TRBD1|TRBV3-1
TGTGCCAGCAGCCTCGGTTGGGACAGCAGCCAGTCACCCCTCCACTTT
CASSLGWDSSQSPLHF
>many|16|TRBJ2-5|TRBD2|TRBV5-1
TGCGCCAGCAGCTCCGCGGGTAGCGGGGGTGGCGAGACCCAGTACTTC
CASSSAGSGGGETQYF
>many|14|TRBJ2-2|.|TRBV7-9
TGTGCCAGCAGCTTAGTTCGGGCTCCCGGGGAGCTGTTTTTT
CASSLVRAPGELFF
>.|14|TRBJ1-2|.|TRBV9
TGTGCCAGCAGCGTGGGGACATCTAACTATAGCTACACCTTC
CASSVGTSNYSYTF
>many|16|TRBJ1-2|.|TRBV11-2
TGTGCCAGCAGCTCCACCCTCTGGGCAACTTTCTATGGCTACACCTTC
CASSSTLWATFYGYTF
>many|14|TRBJ1-4|.|TRBV12-3/TRBV12-4
TGTGCCAGCACCCCGGGCTGGGCGAATGAAAAACTGTTTTTT
CASTPGWANEKLFF
>few|15|TRBJ2-7|TRBD1|TRBV6-1
TGTGCCAGCAGTGAAGCCGGACAGGGCCCTTACGAGCAGTACTTC
CASSEAGQGPYEQYF
>few|14|TRBJ1-4|.|TRBV18
TGTGCCAGCTCACCACCGTTTCCGGATGAAAAACTGTTTTTT
CASSPPFPDEKLFF
>many|16|TRBJ2-4|.|TRBV6-6
TGTGCCAGCAGTTACGGAGGGACCCTACCAAGGGACATTCAGTACTTC
CASSYGGTLPRDIQYF
>many|14|TRBJ2-7|.|TRBV15
TGTGCCACCAGCATGGGGGGTTTAGGCGACGAGCAGTACTTC
CATSMGGLGDEQYF
>many|16|TRBJ2-5|TRBD2|TRBV20-1
TGCAGTGCTAGAGACCTGACTAGCGGGGGGGCTGAGACCCAGTACTTC
CSARDLTSGGAETQYF
>few|13|TRBJ1-5|.|TRBV19
TGTGCCAGTGTTAAGGGGGGCAATCAGCCCCAGCATTTT
CASVKGGNQPQHF
>many|12|TRBJ1-1|.|TRBV10-3
TGTGCCATCAGCGGGGGGTTCGCTGAAGCTTTCTTT
CAISGGFAEAFF
>many|19|TRBJ2-3|TRBD2|TRBV12-3/TRBV12-4
TGTGCCAGCAGTTCAAATCTAGCGGGGGGGCCACAGGGGACAGATACGCAGTATTTT
CASSSNLAGGPQGTDTQYF
>few|15|TRBJ1-4|.|TRBV6-6
TGTGCCAGCAGTTACGCGGGACATCGGGAAGAAAAACTGTTTTTT
CASSYAGHREEKLFF
>.|17|TRBJ1-5|TRBD1|TRBV27
TGTGCCAGCAGTTCCACAGGGGCCCCCGTTAGCAATCAGCCCCAGCATTTT
CASSSTGAPVSNQPQHF
>many|12|TRBJ2-7|.|TRBV28
TGTGCCAGCAGTTTAGTGGGGGGCGAGCAGTACTTC
CASSLVGGEQYF
>.|15|TRBJ2-1|TRBD2|TRBV20-1
TGCAGTGCTAGATGGAGGCTAGCGGGAGAAACAGAGCAGTTCTTC
CSARWRLAGETEQFF
>many|13|TRBJ2-7|.|TRBV3-1
TGTGCCAGCAGCCGCTTCCGGGATTCCGAGCAGTACTTC
CASSRFRDSEQYF
>many|15|TRBJ2-7|TRBD2|TRBV7-7
TGTGCTAGCAGCCTCCGGGAGGGAAGCTCCTACGAGCAGTACTTC
CASSLREGSSYEQYF
>many|14|TRBJ2-5|.|TRBV7-9
TGTGCCAGCAGCTTAACCGGGGCCGGAGAGACCCAGTACTTC
CASSLTGAGETQYF
>many|16|TRBJ2-3|.|TRBV7-2
TGTGCCAGCAGCTTGCGGGGGCCAAAGGTCACAGATACGCAGTATTTT
CASSLRGPKVTDTQYF
>many|15|TRBJ2-2|TRBD1|TRBV4-3
TGCGCCAGCAGCGGCGAGGGACAGGGGGCCGGGGAGCTGTTTTTT
CASSGEGQGAGELFF
>many|13|TRBJ1-2|.|TRBV7-9
TGTGCCAGCAGCTTAGGGCTTGACTATGGCTACACCTTC
CASSLGLDYGYTF
>once|13|TRBJ2-2|.|TRBV29-1
TGCAGCGTTGTGATAGTGAACACCGGGGAGCTGTTTTTT
CSVVIVNTGELFF
>few|13|TRBJ2-1|.|TRBV20-1
TGCAGTGCTAGAGATCCCTTTTTGGTTGAGCAGTTCTTC
CSARDPFLVEQFF
>many|15|TRBJ1-4|TRBD1|TRBV7-9
TGTGCCAGCAGCTCGTACCGGGACAGAAATGAAAAACTGTTTTTT
CASSSYRDRNEKLFF
>many|13|TRBJ2-1|.|TRBV6-2/TRBV6-3
TGTGCCAGCAGTTATGTAGGGACGGGTGAGCAGTTCTTC
CASSYVGTGEQFF
>many|13|TRBJ2-5|TRBD1|TRBV5-1
TGCGCCAGCAGCCCAAGACAGGGAGAGACCCAGTACTTC
CASSPRQGETQYF
>many|14|TRBJ1-1|.|TRBV12-3/TRBV12-4
TGTGCCAGCAGTTTTGATTGGGGGTACACTGAAGCTTTCTTT
CASSFDWGYTEAFF
>many|12|TRBJ1-1|.|TRBV5-1
TGCGCCAGCAGCTTGGGACAGACTGAAGCTTTCTTT
CASSLGQTEAFF
>many|14|TRBJ1-3|.|TRBV20-1
TGCAGTGCCCGCCCCAGGGGTTATGGAAACACCATATATTTT
CSARPRGYGNTIYF
>many|17|TRBJ2-1|.|TRBV3-1
TGTGCCAGCAGCCAAGATCAAGATACAACAAGGGCCCATGAGCAGTTCTTC
CASSQDQDTTRAHEQFF
>many|13|TRBJ1-1|.|TRBV14
TGTGCCAGCAGCCACCCCGGCGGGGTAAGAGCTTTCTTT
CASSHPGGVRAFF
>many|15|TRBJ1-6|.|TRBV12-3/TRBV12-4
TGTGCCAGCAGTCCAGGCGTGTTAGCTAATTCACCCCTCCACTTT
CASSPGVLANSPLHF
>many|17|TRBJ2-1|TRBD2|TRBV6-2/TRBV6-3
TGTGCCAGCAGTTACGCGGCTAGCGGGGCCACCTACAATGAGCAGTTCTTC
CASSYAASGATYNEQFF
>many|15|TRBJ1-6|TRBD1|TRBV28
TGTGCCAGCAGGCAGGACAGGGCCTATAATTCACCCCTCCACTTT
CASRQDRAYNSPLHF
>.|15|TRBJ2-3|.|TRBV6-6
TGTGCCAGCAGTTATGGGGGGGGGGCCTTAGATACGCAGTATTTT
CASSYGGGALDTQYF
>many|13|TRBJ2-3|.|TRBV6-5
TGTGCCAGCAGACAAACCGGGTCAGATACGCAGTATTTT
CASRQTGSDTQYF